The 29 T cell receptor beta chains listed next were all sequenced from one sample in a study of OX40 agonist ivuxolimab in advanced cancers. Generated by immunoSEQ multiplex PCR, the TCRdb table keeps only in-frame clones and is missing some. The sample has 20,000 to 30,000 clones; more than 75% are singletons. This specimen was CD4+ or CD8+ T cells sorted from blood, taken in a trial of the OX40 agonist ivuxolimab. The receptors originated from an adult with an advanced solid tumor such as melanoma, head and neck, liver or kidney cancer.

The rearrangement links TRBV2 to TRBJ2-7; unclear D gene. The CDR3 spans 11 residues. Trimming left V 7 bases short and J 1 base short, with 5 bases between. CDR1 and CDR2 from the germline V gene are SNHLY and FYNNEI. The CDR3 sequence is CASTRSYEQYF. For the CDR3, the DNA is TGTGCCAGCACTAGGTCCTACGAGCAGTACTTC.

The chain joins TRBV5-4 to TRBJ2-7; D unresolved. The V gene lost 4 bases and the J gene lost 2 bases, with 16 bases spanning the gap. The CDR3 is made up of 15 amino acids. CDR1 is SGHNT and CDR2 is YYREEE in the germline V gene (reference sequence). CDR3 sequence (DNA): TGTGCCAGCAGCCCCACCCCCCTGCTGGCCTACGAGCAGTACTTC. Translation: CASSPTPLLAYEQYF.

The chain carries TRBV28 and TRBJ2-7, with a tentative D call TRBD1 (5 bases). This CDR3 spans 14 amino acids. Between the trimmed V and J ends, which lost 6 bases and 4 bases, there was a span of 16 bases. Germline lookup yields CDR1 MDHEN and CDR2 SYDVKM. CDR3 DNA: TGTGCCAGCAGGACCGCCAGGGCACTTTACGAGCAGTACTTC. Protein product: CASRTARALYEQYF.

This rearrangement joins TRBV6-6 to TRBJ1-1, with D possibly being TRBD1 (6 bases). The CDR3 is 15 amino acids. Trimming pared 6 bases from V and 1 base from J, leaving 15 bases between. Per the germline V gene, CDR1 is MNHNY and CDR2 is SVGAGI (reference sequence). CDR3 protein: CASSPSDRPNTEAFF. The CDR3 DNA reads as TGTGCCAGCAGCCCATCGGACAGACCGAACACTGAAGCTTTCTTT.

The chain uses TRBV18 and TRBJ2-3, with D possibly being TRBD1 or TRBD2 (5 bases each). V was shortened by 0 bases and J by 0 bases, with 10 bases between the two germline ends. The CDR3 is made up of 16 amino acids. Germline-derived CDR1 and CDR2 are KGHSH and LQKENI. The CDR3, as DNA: TGTGCCAGCTCACCACCAGGGACGGTGAGCACAGATACGCAGTATTTT. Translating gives CASSPPGTVSTDTQYF.

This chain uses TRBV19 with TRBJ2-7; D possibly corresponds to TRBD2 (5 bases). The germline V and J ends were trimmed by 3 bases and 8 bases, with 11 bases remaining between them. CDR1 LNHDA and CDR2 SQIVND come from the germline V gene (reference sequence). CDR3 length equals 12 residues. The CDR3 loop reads CASSIEGRKQYF. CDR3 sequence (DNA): TGTGCCAGTAGTATCGAGGGCAGGAAGCAGTACTTC.

The CDR3 loop reads CASSGTTLASETQYF. The CDR3 nucleotides read TGTGCCAGCAGTGGGACTACGCTAGCGAGCGAGACCCAGTACTTC. The gene calls are TRBV2 and TRBJ2-5, with a possible D match to TRBD2 (6 bases). V was trimmed by 4 bases and J by 5 bases, leaving 17 bases between them. The CDR3 covers 15 residues. The germline gives CDR1 SNHLY, CDR2 FYNNEI.

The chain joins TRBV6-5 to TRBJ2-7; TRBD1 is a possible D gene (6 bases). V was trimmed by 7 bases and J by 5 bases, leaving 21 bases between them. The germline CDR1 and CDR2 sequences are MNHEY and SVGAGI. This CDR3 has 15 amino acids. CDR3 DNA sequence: TGTGCCAGCAATCCCTACGCCACAGGGATCCACGAGCAGTACTTC. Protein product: CASNPYATGIHEQYF.

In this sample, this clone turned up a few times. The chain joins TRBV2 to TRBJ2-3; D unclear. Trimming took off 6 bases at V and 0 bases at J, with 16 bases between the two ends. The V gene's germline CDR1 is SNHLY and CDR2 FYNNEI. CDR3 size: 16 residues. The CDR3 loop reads CASSHPLTGSTDTQYF. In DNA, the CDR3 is TGTGCCAGCAGCCATCCTCTGACGGGCAGCACAGATACGCAGTATTTT. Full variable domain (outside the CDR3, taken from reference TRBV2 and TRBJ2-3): EPEVTQTPSHQVTQMGQEVILRCVPISNHLYFYWYRQILGQKVEFLVSFYNNEISEKSEIFDDQFSVERPDGSNFTLKIRSTKLEDSAMYFCASSHPLTGSTDTQYFGPGTRLTVL.

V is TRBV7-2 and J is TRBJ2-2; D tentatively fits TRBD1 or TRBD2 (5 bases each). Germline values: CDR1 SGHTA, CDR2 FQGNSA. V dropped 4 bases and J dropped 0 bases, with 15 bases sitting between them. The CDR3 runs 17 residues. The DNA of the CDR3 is TGTGCCAGCAGCTCAATTCCGGGACGGGCGAACACCGGGGAGCTGTTTTTT. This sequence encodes CASSSIPGRANTGELFF.

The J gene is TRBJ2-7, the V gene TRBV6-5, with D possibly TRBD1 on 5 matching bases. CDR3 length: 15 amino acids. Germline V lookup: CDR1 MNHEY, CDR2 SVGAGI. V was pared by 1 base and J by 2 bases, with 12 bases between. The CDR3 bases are TGTGCCAGCAGTTACTGGGGCCAGAGCACCTACGAGCAGTACTTC. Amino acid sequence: CASSYWGQSTYEQYF.

CDR3: CASSLGTSFSNQPQHF. The CDR3 nucleotides read TGTGCCAGCAGCTTAGGTACTAGCTTTAGCAATCAGCCCCAGCATTTT. The chain uses TRBV5-5 and TRBJ1-5; D remains unclear. This CDR3 is built from 16 residues. Trimming took 2 bases from V and 0 from J, leaving 12 bases between them. The V gene's germline CDR1 is SGHKS and CDR2 YYEKEE (reference sequence).

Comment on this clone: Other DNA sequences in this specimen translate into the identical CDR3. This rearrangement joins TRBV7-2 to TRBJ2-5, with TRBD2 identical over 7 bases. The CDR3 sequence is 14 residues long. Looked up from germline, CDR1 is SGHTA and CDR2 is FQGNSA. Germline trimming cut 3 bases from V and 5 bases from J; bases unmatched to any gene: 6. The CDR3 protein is CASSFGGVKETQYF. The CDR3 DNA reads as TGTGCCAGCAGCTTTGGGGGGGTAAAGGAGACCCAGTACTTC.

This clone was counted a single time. The CDR3 loop reads CASSPGGLTYEQYF. Written as DNA, the CDR3 is TGTGCCAGCAGCCCAGGGGGCCTCACCTACGAGCAGTACTTC. J is TRBJ2-7 and V is TRBV5-4, with TRBD1 matching 8 bases. Germline V lookup: CDR1 SGHNT, CDR2 YYREEE (reference sequence). CDR3 length: 14 residues. Losses at the gene ends were 4 bases for V and 2 bases for J; bases not matched to a gene: 5.

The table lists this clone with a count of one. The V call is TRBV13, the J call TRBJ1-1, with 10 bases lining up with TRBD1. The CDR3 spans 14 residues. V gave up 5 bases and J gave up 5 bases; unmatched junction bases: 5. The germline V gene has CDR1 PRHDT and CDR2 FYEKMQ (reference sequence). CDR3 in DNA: TGTGCCAGCAGCCCTGACAGGGGGCTTACTGAAGCTTTCTTT. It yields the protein CASSPDRGLTEAFF.

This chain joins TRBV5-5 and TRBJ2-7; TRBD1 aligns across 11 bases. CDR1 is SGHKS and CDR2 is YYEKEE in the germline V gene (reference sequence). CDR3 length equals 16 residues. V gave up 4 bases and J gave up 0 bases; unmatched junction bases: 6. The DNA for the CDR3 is TGTGCCAGCAGCGGACAGGGGGCCGACAGCTCCTACGAGCAGTACTTC. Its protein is CASSGQGADSSYEQYF.

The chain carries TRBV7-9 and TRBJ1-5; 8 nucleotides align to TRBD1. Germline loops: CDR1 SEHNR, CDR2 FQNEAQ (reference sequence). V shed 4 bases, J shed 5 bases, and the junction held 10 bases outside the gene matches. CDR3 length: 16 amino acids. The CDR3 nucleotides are TGTGCCAGCAGCTCCCGGCCGGACAGGGTCCATCAGCCCCAGCATTTT. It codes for CASSSRPDRVHQPQHF.

This CDR3 reads CASSLGFGPNTGELFF. CDR3 sequence (DNA): TGTGCCAGCAGCTTAGGGTTCGGTCCGAACACCGGGGAGCTGTTTTTT. This chain connects TRBV7-2 to TRBJ2-2; D is uncertain. Trimming left V 1 base short and J 0 bases short, with 9 bases between. Germline-derived CDR1 and CDR2 are SGHTA and FQGNSA. CDR3 length: 16 amino acids.

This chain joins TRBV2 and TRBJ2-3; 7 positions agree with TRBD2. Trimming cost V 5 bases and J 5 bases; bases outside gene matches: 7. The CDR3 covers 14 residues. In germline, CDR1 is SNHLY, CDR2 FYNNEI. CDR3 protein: CASSRLASLDTQYF. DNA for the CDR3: TGTGCCAGCAGTCGACTAGCCTCTTTAGATACGCAGTATTTT.

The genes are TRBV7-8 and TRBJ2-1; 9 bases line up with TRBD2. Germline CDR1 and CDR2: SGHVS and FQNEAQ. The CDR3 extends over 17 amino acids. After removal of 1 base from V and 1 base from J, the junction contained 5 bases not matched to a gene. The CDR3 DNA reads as TGTGCCAGCAGCTTAGGGGGTAGCGGGAGTTCCTACAATGAGCAGTTCTTC. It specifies CASSLGGSGSSYNEQFF.

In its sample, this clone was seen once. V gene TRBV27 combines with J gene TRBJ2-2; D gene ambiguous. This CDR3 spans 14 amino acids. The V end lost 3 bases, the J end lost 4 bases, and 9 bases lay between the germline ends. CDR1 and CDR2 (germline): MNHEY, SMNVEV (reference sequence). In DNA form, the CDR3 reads TGTGCCAGCAGTTTGATAGGGTTCACCGGGGAGCTGTTTTTT. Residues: CASSLIGFTGELFF.

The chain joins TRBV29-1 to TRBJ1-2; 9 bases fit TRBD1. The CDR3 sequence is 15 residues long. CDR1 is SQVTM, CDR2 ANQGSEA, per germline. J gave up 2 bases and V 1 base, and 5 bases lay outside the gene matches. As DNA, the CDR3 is TGCAGCGTTGAAGGGGACAGGGCTAGAAACTATGGCTACACCTTC. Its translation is CSVEGDRARNYGYTF.

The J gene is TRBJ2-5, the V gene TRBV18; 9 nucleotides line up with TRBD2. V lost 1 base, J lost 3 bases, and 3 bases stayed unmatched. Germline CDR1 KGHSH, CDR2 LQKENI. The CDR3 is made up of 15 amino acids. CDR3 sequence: CASSPLKRGEETQYF. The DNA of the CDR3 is TGTGCCAGCTCACCACTAAAGCGGGGGGAAGAGACCCAGTACTTC.

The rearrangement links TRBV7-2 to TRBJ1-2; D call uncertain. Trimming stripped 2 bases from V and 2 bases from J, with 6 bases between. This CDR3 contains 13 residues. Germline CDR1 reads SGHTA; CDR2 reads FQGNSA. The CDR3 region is CASSLNQNYGYTF. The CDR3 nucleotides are TGTGCCAGCAGCTTAAATCAGAACTATGGCTACACCTTC.

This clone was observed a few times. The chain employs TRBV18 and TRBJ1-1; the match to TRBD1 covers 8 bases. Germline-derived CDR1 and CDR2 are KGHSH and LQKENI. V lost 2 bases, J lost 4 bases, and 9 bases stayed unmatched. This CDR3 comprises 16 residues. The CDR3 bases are TGTGCCAGCTCACCATCGGGACCCAGGGGGCTCACTGAAGCTTTCTTT. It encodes CASSPSGPRGLTEAFF.

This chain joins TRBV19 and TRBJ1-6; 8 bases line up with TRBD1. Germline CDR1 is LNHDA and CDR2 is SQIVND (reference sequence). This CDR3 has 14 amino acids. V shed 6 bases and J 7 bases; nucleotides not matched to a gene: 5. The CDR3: CASSWTGWNSPLHF. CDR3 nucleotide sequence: TGTGCCAGTAGCTGGACAGGGTGGAATTCACCCCTCCACTTT. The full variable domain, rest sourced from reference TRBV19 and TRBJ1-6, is DGGITQSPKYLFRKEGQNVTLSCEQNLNHDAMYWYRQDPGQGLRLIYYSQIVNDFQKGDIAEGYSVSREKKESFPLTVTSAQKNPTAFYLCASSWTGWNSPLHFGNGTRLTVT.

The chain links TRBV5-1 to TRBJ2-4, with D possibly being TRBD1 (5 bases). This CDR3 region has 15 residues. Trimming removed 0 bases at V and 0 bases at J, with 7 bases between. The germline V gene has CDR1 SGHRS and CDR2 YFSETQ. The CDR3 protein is CASSLEGVAKNIQYF. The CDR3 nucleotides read TGCGCCAGCAGCTTGGAAGGGGTAGCCAAAAACATTCAGTACTTC. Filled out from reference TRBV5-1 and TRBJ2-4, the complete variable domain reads KAGVTQTPRYLIKTRGQQVTLSCSPISGHRSVSWYQQTPGQGLQFLFEYFSETQRNKGNFPGRFSGRQFSNSRSEMNVSTLELGDSALYLCASSLEGVAKNIQYFGAGTRLSVL.

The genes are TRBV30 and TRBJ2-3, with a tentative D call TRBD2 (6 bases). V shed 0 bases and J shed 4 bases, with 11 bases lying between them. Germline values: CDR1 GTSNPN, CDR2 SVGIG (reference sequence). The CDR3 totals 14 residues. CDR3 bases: TGTGCCTGGAGTGTAGTGGGAGGTCCAGATACGCAGTATTTT. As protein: CAWSVVGGPDTQYF.

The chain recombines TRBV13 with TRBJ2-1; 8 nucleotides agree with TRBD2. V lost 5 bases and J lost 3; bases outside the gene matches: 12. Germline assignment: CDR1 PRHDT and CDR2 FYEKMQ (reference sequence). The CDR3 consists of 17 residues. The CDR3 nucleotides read TGTGCCAGCAGCCCCCCCCGGGGGGGAGGGGGCTACAATGAGCAGTTCTTC. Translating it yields CASSPPRGGGGYNEQFF. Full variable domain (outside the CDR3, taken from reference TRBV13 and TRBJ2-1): AAGVIQSPRHLIKEKRETATLKCYPIPRHDTVYWYQQGPGQDPQFLISFYEKMQSDKGSIPDRFSAQQFSDYHSELNMSSLELGDSALYFCASSPPRGGGGYNEQFFGPGTRLTVL.